The next 20 T cell receptor beta chains were all read from a single sample in a study of blood T cell repertoires in COVID-19. Sequenced by immunoSEQ multiplex PCR; TCRdb stores in-frame clones only, minus some. This sample yields 350,000 to 450,000 clones, of which over 75% are seen a single time; about 1.6% belongs to the top ten. The sample taken for sequencing was peripheral blood. The receptors shown here come from a woman aged 40 to 50 with COVID-19, enrolled during active disease.

The chain uses TRBV5-1 and TRBJ1-2; the match to TRBD1 covers 8 bases. From germline, CDR1 is SGHRS and CDR2 YFSETQ. Trimming took 0 bases from V and 5 from J; bases not matched to a gene: 9. The CDR3 covers 16 residues. CDR3 DNA sequence: TGCGCCAGCAGCTTGGCGGGACAGGCAGGGGAATATGGCTACACCTTC. Translation: CASSLAGQAGEYGYTF.

The chain has TRBV3-1 (or the pseudogene TRBV3-2) and TRBJ2-7, with 8 nucleotides matching TRBD1. The trim removed 5 bases at V and 9 bases at J, leaving 12 bases unmatched. Germline CDR1 and CDR2: LGHDT and YNNKEL (reference sequence). The CDR3 is 14 residues long. The CDR3 DNA reads TGTGCCAGCAGCTTGCCGGGACAGGCCTTCGGGCAGTACTTC. Amino acid sequence: CASSLPGQAFGQYF.

The J gene is TRBJ2-7, the V gene TRBV28; possibly TRBD1 for D (6 bases). Germline CDR1 is MDHEN and CDR2 is SYDVKM. Between the trimmed V and J ends, which lost 6 bases and 2 bases, there was a span of 14 bases. The CDR3 length is 14 residues. This CDR3 reads CASSLTGSPYEQYF. DNA of the CDR3: TGTGCCAGCAGCCTCACAGGGTCCCCCTACGAGCAGTACTTC. The complete variable domain, with remaining parts taken from reference TRBV28 and TRBJ2-7, reads DVKVTQSSRYLVKRTGEKVFLECVQDMDHENMFWYRQDPGLGLRLIYFSYDVKMKEKGDIPEGYSVSREKKERFSLILESASTNQTSMYLCASSLTGSPYEQYFGPGTRLTVT.

This chain links TRBV7-3 with TRBJ1-2; TRBD1 might be the D (6 bases). Trimming removed 2 bases at V and 6 bases at J, with 10 bases between. CDR3 size: 13 residues. Germline V CDR1 and CDR2: SGHTA, FQGTGA. CDR3 bases: TGTGCCAGCAGCTTATCCCCAGGGGATGGCTACACCTTC. Translated, it gives CASSLSPGDGYTF. Drawing the rest from reference TRBV7-3 and TRBJ1-2, the complete variable domain is GAGVSQTPSNKVTEKGKYVELRCDPISGHTALYWYRQSLGQGPEFLIYFQGTGAADDSGLPNDRFFAVRPEGSVSTLKIQRTERGDSAVYLCASSLSPGDGYTFGSGTRLTVV.

The rearrangement links TRBV29-1 to TRBJ1-2; D gene uncertain. The length of the CDR3 is 14 residues. Trimming stripped 6 bases from V and 4 bases from J, with 18 bases between. The germline V gene has CDR1 SQVTM and CDR2 ANQGSEA. The CDR3 here is CSVAPTVGSYGYTF. DNA of the CDR3: TGCAGCGTGGCACCTACAGTTGGTTCCTATGGCTACACCTTC.

V gene TRBV19 combines with J gene TRBJ2-5; tentatively, D is TRBD1 (8 bases). The CDR3 has 16 residues. V was clipped by 3 bases and J by 2 bases, with 16 bases between them. Germline V lookup: CDR1 LNHDA, CDR2 SQIVND (reference sequence). The CDR3 bases are TGTGCCAGTAGTATTCGGACAGGGAGGGGACAAGAGACCCAGTACTTC. Translating gives CASSIRTGRGQETQYF.

For this clone: The sample holds other DNA sequences that translate to the same CDR3. This chain uses TRBV19 with TRBJ1-3, with no clear D. Between the trimmed V and J ends, which lost 5 bases and 0 bases, there was a span of 8 bases. The CDR3 runs 14 residues. Germline assignment: CDR1 LNHDA and CDR2 SQIVND (reference sequence). CDR3 residues: CASSSLSSGNTIYF. CDR3 sequence (DNA): TGTGCCAGTAGTTCCTTGAGCTCTGGAAACACCATATATTTT.

J is TRBJ1-5 and V is TRBV30; D not resolved. The germline V gene encodes CDR1 GTSNPN and CDR2 SVGIG (reference sequence). This CDR3 has 15 amino acids. V lost 2 bases to trimming and J lost 0 bases, with 11 bases between them. The CDR3 loop is CAWSTESNSNQPQHF. DNA of the CDR3: TGTGCCTGGAGTACGGAGTCCAATAGCAATCAGCCCCAGCATTTT.

The J gene is TRBJ2-5, the V gene TRBV7-2; D is unclear. Looked up from germline, CDR1 is SGHTA and CDR2 is FQGNSA. The CDR3 totals 15 residues. Between the trimmed V and J ends, which lost 5 bases and 6 bases, there was a span of 19 bases. The CDR3 bases are TGTGCCAGCAGCCTCTCGCCGGAGAAGTTCCAGACCCAGTACTTC. It yields the protein CASSLSPEKFQTQYF.

This clone was seen at least ten times. The chain combines TRBV4-3 with TRBJ1-4, with a tentative D call TRBD1 (6 bases). The ends were cut back, 5 bases at V and 8 bases at J, with 18 bases in the middle. Germline assignment: CDR1 LGHNA and CDR2 YSLEER. The CDR3 contains 15 residues. CDR3 sequence reads: CASSTHRVLGEKLFF. CDR3 in DNA: TGCGCCAGCAGCACCCACAGGGTCCTTGGGGAAAAACTGTTTTTT.

This chain joins TRBV27 and TRBJ2-7; TRBD2 might be the D (5 bases). Germline assignment: CDR1 MNHEY and CDR2 SMNVEV (reference sequence). The germline V and J ends were trimmed by 3 bases and 1 base, with 16 bases remaining between them. This CDR3 comprises 16 residues. The CDR3, as DNA: TGTGCCAGCAGTTTGGGTCCCTGGGAGAAGTCCTACGAGCAGTACTTC. Amino acids: CASSLGPWEKSYEQYF.

The chain employs TRBV27 and TRBJ1-2; D unclear. From germline, CDR1 is MNHEY and CDR2 SMNVEV (reference sequence). The CDR3 totals 14 residues. The V end was cut by 2 bases, the J end by 1 base, with 8 bases between. The CDR3, as DNA: TGTGCCAGCAGTTTAAGCGGGATTAACTATGGCTACACCTTC. Its translation is CASSLSGINYGYTF.

The genes are TRBV28 and TRBJ1-2; no definite D call. Germline CDR1 MDHEN, CDR2 SYDVKM. Trimming cost V 6 bases and J 7 bases, with 18 bases left between them. The CDR3 length is 14 residues. CDR3 bases: TGTGCCAGCAGCAAGACTCACGGAGGGTTTGGCTACACCTTC. It encodes CASSKTHGGFGYTF.

The V call is TRBV2, the J call TRBJ2-2, with D possibly TRBD1 on 8 matching bases. Per germline, CDR1 SNHLY and CDR2 FYNNEI. This CDR3 is built from 14 residues. V lost 8 bases, J lost 5 bases, and 15 bases lay in between. The DNA for the CDR3 is TGTGCCAGCGGCTCACAGGGGGGGACCGGGGAGCTGTTTTTT. It encodes CASGSQGGTGELFF.

The chain has TRBV7-9 and TRBJ2-1; D remains ambiguous. V was clipped by 4 bases and J by 9 bases, with 13 bases between them. CDR1 and CDR2 from the germline V gene are SEHNR and FQNEAQ (reference sequence). CDR3 size: 13 residues. DNA for the CDR3: TGTGCCAGCAGCTCGAGAGTTTATGGTGAGCAGTTCTTC. This translates into CASSSRVYGEQFF.

The V gene is TRBV4-1, the J gene TRBJ1-6; 7 bases line up with TRBD1. This CDR3 comprises 16 residues. J gave up 0 bases and V 4 bases, and 3 bases lay outside the gene matches. Per the germline V gene, CDR1 is MGHRA and CDR2 is YSYEKL. This chain's CDR3 is CASSRQGDSYNSPLHF. CDR3 DNA: TGCGCCAGCAGCCGTCAGGGGGACTCCTATAATTCACCCCTCCACTTT.

The chain couples TRBV7-2 to TRBJ1-2; weak D call: TRBD1 (5 bases). Germline V gene data show CDR1 as SGHTA and CDR2 as FQGNSA. The V end was cut by 5 bases, the J end by 2 bases, with 15 bases between. The CDR3 length is 15 residues. The CDR3 DNA reads TGTGCCAGCAGCCTTACCCAGGGCATAAACTATGGCTACACCTTC. Its protein is CASSLTQGINYGYTF.

The V gene is TRBV28, the J gene TRBJ1-1, with D possibly matching TRBD1 (5 bases). The V end was cut by 2 bases, the J end by 0 bases, with 7 bases between. The germline V gene encodes CDR1 MDHEN and CDR2 SYDVKM. There are 14 residues in the CDR3. CDR3: CASSLRQLNTEAFF. DNA of the CDR3: TGTGCCAGCAGTTTACGACAGCTGAACACTGAAGCTTTCTTT.

This chain uses TRBV14 with TRBJ1-1; D might be TRBD1 (6 bases). V lost 1 base and J lost 11, with 14 bases in between. Germline V CDR1 and CDR2: SGHDN, FVKESK. There are 13 residues in the CDR3. CDR3 sequence reads: CASSQGPNRDAFF. The CDR3 DNA reads as TGTGCCAGCAGCCAAGGGCCTAACAGGGACGCTTTCTTT. Full variable domain (missing parts from reference TRBV14 and TRBJ1-1): EAGVTQFPSHSVIEKGQTVTLRCDPISGHDNLYWYRRVMGKEIKFLLHFVKESKQDESGMPNNRFLAERTGGTYSTLKVQPAELEDSGVYFCASSQGPNRDAFFGQGTRLTVV.

This chain links TRBV6-5 with TRBJ1-2; TRBD1 matches at 8 bases. Germline CDR1 MNHEY, CDR2 SVGAGI. Trimming cost V 10 bases and J 2 bases; bases outside gene matches: 9. The CDR3 contains 14 residues. The CDR3 bases are TGTGCCACCCAGCCCCGGGACAGGAACTATGGCTACACCTTC. Translated: CATQPRDRNYGYTF.